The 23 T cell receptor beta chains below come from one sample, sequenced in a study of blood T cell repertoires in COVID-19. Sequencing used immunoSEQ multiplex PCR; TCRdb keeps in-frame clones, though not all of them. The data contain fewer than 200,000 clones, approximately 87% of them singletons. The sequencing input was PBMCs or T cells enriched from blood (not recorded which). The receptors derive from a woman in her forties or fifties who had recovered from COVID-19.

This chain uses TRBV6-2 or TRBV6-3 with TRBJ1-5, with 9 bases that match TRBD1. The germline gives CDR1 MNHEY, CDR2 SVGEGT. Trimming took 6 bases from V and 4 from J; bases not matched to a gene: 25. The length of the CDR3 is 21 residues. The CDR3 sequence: CASSTAQESGTGTFRNQPQHF. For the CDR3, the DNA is TGTGCCAGCAGCACCGCCCAAGAATCCGGGACAGGGACCTTTCGGAATCAGCCCCAGCATTTT.

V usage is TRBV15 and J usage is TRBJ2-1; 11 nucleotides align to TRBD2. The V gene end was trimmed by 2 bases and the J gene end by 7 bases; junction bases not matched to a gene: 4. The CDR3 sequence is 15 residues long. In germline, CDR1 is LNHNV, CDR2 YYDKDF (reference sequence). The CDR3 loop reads CATSRTGLAVNEQFF. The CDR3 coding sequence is TGTGCCACCAGCAGAACGGGACTAGCGGTTAATGAGCAGTTCTTC.

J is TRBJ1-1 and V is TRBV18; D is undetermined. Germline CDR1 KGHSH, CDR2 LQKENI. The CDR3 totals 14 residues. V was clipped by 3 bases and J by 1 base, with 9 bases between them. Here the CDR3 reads CASSPSEANTEAFF. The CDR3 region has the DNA TGTGCCAGCTCACCCTCAGAGGCGAACACTGAAGCTTTCTTT.

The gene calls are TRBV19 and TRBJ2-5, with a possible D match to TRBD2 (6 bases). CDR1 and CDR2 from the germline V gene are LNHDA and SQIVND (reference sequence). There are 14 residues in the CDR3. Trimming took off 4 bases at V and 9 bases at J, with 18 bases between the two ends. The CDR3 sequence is CASSSNWAGGAQYF. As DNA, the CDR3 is TGTGCCAGTAGTAGCAACTGGGCCGGAGGGGCCCAGTACTTC.

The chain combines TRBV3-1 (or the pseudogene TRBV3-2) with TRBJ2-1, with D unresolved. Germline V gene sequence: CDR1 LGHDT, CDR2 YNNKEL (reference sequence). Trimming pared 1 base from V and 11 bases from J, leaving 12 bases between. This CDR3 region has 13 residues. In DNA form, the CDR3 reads TGTGCCAGCAGCCAAGGGGCAGGTAGAAAGCAGTTCTTC. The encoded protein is CASSQGAGRKQFF.

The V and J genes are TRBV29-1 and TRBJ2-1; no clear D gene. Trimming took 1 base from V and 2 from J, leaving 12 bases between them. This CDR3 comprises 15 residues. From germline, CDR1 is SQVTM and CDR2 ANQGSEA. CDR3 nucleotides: TGCAGCGTTGAAGTTGGGCAGGTAACCTACAATGAGCAGTTCTTC. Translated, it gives CSVEVGQVTYNEQFF.

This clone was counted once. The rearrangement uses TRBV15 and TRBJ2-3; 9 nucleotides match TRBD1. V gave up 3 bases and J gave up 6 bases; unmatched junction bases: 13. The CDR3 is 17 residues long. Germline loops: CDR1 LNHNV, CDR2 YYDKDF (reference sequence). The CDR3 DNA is TGTGCCACCAGCAGTGGGAGAGGACAGGGGCTTTGGGATACGCAGTATTTT. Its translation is CATSSGRGQGLWDTQYF.

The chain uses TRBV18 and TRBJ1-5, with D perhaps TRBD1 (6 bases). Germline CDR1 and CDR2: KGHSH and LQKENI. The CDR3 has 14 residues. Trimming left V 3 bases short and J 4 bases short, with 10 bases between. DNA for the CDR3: TGTGCCAGCTCACCTTACAGGGAAAATCAGCCCCAGCATTTT. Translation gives CASSPYRENQPQHF.

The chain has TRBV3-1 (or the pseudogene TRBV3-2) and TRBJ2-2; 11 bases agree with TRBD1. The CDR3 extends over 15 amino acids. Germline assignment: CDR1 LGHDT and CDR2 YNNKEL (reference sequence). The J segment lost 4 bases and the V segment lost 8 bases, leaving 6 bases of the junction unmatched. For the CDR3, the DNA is TGTGCCAGCTCGGGGGGACAGGGGGTCACCGGGGAGCTGTTTTTT. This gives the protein CASSGGQGVTGELFF.

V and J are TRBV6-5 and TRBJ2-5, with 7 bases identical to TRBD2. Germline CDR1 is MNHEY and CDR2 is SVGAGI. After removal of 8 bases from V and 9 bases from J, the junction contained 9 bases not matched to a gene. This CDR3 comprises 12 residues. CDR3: CASRGVASAQYF. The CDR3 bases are TGTGCCAGCCGGGGGGTAGCTTCGGCCCAGTACTTC.

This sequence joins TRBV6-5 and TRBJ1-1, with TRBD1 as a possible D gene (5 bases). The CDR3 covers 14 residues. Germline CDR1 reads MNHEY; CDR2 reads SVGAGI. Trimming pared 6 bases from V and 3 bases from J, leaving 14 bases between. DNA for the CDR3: TGTGCCAGCAGCCAATCGGGGGGATACACTGAAGCTTTCTTT. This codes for CASSQSGGYTEAFF.

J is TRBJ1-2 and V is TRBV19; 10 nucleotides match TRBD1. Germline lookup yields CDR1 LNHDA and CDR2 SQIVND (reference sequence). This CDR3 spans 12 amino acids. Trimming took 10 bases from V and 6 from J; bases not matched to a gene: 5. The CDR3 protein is CATWTGGDGYTF. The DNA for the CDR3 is TGTGCCACCTGGACAGGGGGGGATGGCTACACCTTC.

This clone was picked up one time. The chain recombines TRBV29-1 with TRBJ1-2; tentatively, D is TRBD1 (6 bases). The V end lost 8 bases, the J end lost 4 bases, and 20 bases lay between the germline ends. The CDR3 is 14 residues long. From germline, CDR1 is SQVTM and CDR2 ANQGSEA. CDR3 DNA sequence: TGCAGCAAATTGACCAGACAGGACTTCTATGGCTACACCTTC. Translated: CSKLTRQDFYGYTF.

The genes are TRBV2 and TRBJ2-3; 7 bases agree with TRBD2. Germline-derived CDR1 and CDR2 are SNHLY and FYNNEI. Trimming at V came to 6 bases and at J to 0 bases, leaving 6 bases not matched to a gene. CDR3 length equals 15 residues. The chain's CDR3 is CASRERSGSTDTQYF. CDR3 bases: TGTGCCAGCAGGGAACGTAGCGGGAGCACAGATACGCAGTATTTT.

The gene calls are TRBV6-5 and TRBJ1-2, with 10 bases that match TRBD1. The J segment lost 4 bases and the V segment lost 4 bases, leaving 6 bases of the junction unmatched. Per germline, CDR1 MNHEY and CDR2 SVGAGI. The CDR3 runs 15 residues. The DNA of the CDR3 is TGTGCCAGCAGTTTCCGGGACAGGGGTATCTATGGCTACACCTTC. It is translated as CASSFRDRGIYGYTF.

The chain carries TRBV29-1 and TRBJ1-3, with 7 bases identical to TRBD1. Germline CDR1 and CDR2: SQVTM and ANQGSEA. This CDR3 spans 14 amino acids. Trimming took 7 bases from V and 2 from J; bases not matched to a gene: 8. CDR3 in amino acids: CSAGHDRAGNTIYF. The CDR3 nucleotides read TGCAGCGCCGGACACGACAGGGCTGGAAACACCATATATTTT. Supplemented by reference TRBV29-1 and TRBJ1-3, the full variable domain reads SAVISQKPSRDICQRGTSLTIQCQVDSQVTMMFWYRQQPGQSLTLIATANQGSEATYESGFVIDKFPISRPNLTFSTLTVSNMSPEDSSIYLCSAGHDRAGNTIYFGEGSWLTVV.

The DNA for the CDR3 is TGTGCCAGCAGCCCTGATCACAGCTATGGCTACACCTTC. This codes for CASSPDHSYGYTF. The rearrangement uses TRBV12-3 or TRBV12-4 and TRBJ1-2; D unresolved. This CDR3 region has 13 residues. V lost 6 bases and J lost 4, with 12 bases in between.

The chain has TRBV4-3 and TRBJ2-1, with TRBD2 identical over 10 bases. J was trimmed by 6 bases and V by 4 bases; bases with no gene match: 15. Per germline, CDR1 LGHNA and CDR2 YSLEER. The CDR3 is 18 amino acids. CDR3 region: CASSPLGLLAGHGNEQFF. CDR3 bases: TGCGCCAGCAGCCCCCTGGGGCTACTAGCGGGACATGGCAATGAGCAGTTCTTC.

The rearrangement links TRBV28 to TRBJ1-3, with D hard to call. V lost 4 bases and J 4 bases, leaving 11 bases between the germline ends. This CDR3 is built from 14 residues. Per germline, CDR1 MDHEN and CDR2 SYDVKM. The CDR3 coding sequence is TGTGCCAGCAGTTCCAGCGGGAGCGGAAACACCATATATTTT. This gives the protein CASSSSGSGNTIYF.

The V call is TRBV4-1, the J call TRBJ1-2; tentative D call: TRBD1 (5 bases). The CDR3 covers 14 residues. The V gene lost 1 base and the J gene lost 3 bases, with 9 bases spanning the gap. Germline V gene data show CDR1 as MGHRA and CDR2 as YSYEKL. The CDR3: CASSQVGGDYGYTF. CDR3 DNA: TGCGCCAGCAGCCAAGTCGGGGGGGACTATGGCTACACCTTC.

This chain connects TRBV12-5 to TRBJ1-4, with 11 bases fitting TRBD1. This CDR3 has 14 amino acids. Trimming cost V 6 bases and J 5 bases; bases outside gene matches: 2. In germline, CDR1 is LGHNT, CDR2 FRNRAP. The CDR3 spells CASGRTGGNEKLFF. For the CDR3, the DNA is TGTGCTAGTGGACGGACAGGGGGCAATGAAAAACTGTTTTTT.

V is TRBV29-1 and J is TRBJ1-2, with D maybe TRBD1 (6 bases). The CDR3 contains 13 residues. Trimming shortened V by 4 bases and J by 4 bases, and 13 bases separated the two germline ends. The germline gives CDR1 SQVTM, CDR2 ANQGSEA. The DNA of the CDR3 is TGCAGCGTTGTGGGGGCCGAGTCCTATGGCTACACCTTC. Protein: CSVVGAESYGYTF.

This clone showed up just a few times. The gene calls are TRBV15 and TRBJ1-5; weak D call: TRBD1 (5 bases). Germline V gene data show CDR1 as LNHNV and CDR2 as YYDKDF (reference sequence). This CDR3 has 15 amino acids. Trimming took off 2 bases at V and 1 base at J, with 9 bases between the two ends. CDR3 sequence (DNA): TGTGCCACCAGCAGACCTCGACAGAGCAATCAGCCCCAGCATTTT. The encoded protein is CATSRPRQSNQPQHF.